A single sample gave rise to the 6 T cell receptor beta chains below, sequenced in a study of blood T cell repertoires in COVID-19. TCRdb's copy holds only in-frame clones and misses some; the assay was immunoSEQ multiplex PCR. This table holds some 150,000 clones, around 86% found once. Sequencing was done on a sample of PBMCs or T cells enriched from blood (not recorded which). The receptor source for this set is a man aged 45-65 years who had recovered from COVID-19.

This clone was seen only a few times. The chain uses TRBV14 and TRBJ2-7, with D possibly TRBD1 on 6 matching bases. This CDR3 has 14 amino acids. V lost 4 bases, J lost 6 bases, and 16 bases lay in between. Germline assignment: CDR1 SGHDN and CDR2 FVKESK. CDR3 region: CASSPDSLRREQYF. In nucleotides, the CDR3 is TGTGCCAGCAGCCCGGACAGTCTCCGGCGCGAGCAGTACTTC.

The chain couples TRBV6-5 to TRBJ1-2; the D is unclear. Germline CDR1 and CDR2: MNHEY and SVGAGI. V gave up 7 bases and J gave up 4 bases, with 7 bases separating them. This CDR3 is 11 amino acids long. The CDR3 protein is CASMGSYGYTF. The CDR3 bases are TGTGCCAGCATGGGGAGCTATGGCTACACCTTC.

V and J are TRBV7-2 and TRBJ2-5; 8 nucleotides align to TRBD2. Germline lookup yields CDR1 SGHTA and CDR2 FQGNSA. V was clipped by 3 bases and J by 4 bases; unmatched bases: 13. The CDR3 extends over 17 amino acids. The CDR3 region has the DNA TGTGCCAGCAGCTTGACGCCTAGCGGGTGGATGGGAGAGACCCAGTACTTC. This sequence encodes CASSLTPSGWMGETQYF.

This sequence joins TRBV7-2 and TRBJ1-2; D gene uncertain. CDR3 size: 14 residues. CDR1 is SGHTA, CDR2 FQGNSA, per germline. V shed 5 bases and J shed 1 base, with 11 bases lying between them. CDR3 sequence reads: CASSTRAGNYGYTF. In DNA form, the CDR3 reads TGTGCCAGCAGCACGAGGGCGGGTAACTATGGCTACACCTTC.

This chain connects TRBV7-2 to TRBJ2-3; D is unresolved. The germline V gene encodes CDR1 SGHTA and CDR2 FQGNSA. Trimming left V 1 base short and J 6 bases short, with 8 bases between. The length of the CDR3 is 13 residues. CDR3 amino acids: CASSLGRGDTQYF. In DNA, the CDR3 is TGTGCCAGCAGCTTAGGGAGAGGTGATACGCAGTATTTT.

The chain carries TRBV29-1 and TRBJ2-2, with 11 bases lining up with TRBD2. The CDR3 loop spans 16 amino acids. The V and J ends lost 6 bases and 0 bases, in that order; junction bases with no gene match: 6. Germline lookup yields CDR1 SQVTM and CDR2 ANQGSEA. The CDR3 nucleotides are TGCAGCGTACCTTCTAGCGGGAGGCCGAACACCGGGGAGCTGTTTTTT. It translates to CSVPSSGRPNTGELFF.